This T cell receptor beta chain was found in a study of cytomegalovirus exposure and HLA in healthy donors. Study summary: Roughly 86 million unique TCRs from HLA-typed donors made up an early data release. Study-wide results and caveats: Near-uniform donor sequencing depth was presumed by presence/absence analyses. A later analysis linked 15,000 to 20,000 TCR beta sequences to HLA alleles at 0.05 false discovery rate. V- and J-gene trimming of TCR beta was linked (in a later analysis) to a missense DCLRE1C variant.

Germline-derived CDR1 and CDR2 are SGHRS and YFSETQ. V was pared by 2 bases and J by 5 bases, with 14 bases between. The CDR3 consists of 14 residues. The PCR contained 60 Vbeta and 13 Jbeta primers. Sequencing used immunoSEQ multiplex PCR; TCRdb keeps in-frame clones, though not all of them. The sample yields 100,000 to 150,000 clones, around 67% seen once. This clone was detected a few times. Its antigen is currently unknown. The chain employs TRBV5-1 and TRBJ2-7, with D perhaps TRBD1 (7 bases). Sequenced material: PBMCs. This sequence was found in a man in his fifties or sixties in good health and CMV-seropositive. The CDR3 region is CASSLLTGEDEQYF. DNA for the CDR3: TGCGCCAGCAGCTTACTTACAGGGGAGGACGAGCAGTACTTC.